This T cell receptor (beta chain) originates from a study of OX40 agonist ivuxolimab in advanced cancers. TCRdb's table, derived via immunoSEQ multiplex PCR, lists solely in-frame clones and lacks some. The table includes about 30,000 clones, approximately 88% detected once. This CDR3 is 15 amino acids long. The V and J ends lost 5 bases and 2 bases, in that order; junction bases with no gene match: 7. The germline gives CDR1 SGHVS, CDR2 FQNEAQ. The chain uses TRBV7-8 and TRBJ2-5, with TRBD1 identical over 8 bases. The source material was CD4+ or CD8+ T cells sorted from blood, sampled in a trial of the OX40 agonist ivuxolimab. The TCR was taken from an adult with an advanced solid tumor such as melanoma, head and neck, liver or kidney cancer. As DNA, the CDR3 is TGTGCCAGCAGCCCACCGGGACAGGTACAAGAGACCCAGTACTTC. It is translated as CASSPPGQVQETQYF.